These 29 T cell receptor beta chains originate from one sample sequenced in a study of T cells in localized non-small cell lung cancer. Assay used: immunoSEQ multiplex PCR; TCRdb lists only in-frame clones, some missing. The sample has about 55,000 clones, around 80% seen once. The sequencing used peripheral blood mononuclear cells, collected before any cancer treatment. These receptors all stem from a man aged 40-75 years with stage III lung adenocarcinoma.

J is TRBJ1-2 and V is TRBV7-2; 11 nucleotides line up with TRBD1. V shed 0 bases, J shed 0 bases, and the junction held 0 bases outside the gene matches. Looked up from germline, CDR1 is SGHTA and CDR2 is FQGNSA. This CDR3 is built from 16 residues. The CDR3 DNA is TGTGCCAGCAGCTTAGCGGGACAGGGGGCTAACTATGGCTACACCTTC. The encoded protein is CASSLAGQGANYGYTF.

V gene TRBV6-6 combines with J gene TRBJ1-2; 7 bases agree with TRBD1. Germline lookup yields CDR1 MNHNY and CDR2 SVGAGI (reference sequence). CDR3 length: 14 amino acids. V trimming: 4 bases; J trimming: 7 bases; junction bases outside the gene matches: 9. Written as DNA, the CDR3 is TGTGCCAGCAGTTCCTCCGACAGGGAGAGTGGCTACACCTTC. It codes for CASSSSDRESGYTF.

The CDR3 DNA reads as TGTGCCAGAAGCTTTCCTAGGAACCTACTCAATCAGCCCCAGCATTTT. Amino acid sequence: CARSFPRNLLNQPQHF. This rearrangement joins TRBV7-5 to TRBJ1-5. TRBV7-5 is marked as a pseudogene. This CDR3 is built from 16 residues.

The rearrangement joins TRBV11-2 to TRBJ2-7; tentatively, D is TRBD2 (5 bases). The CDR3 has 13 amino acids. Trimming removed 4 bases at V and 2 bases at J, with 9 bases between. Germline CDR1 reads SGHAT; CDR2 reads FQNNGV. CDR3: CASSSDYTYEQYF. CDR3 DNA: TGTGCCAGCAGCTCCGACTATACCTACGAGCAGTACTTC. Full variable domain (outside the CDR3, taken from reference TRBV11-2 and TRBJ2-7): EAGVAQSPRYKIIEKRQSVAFWCNPISGHATLYWYQQILGQGPKLLIQFQNNGVVDDSQLPKDRFSAERLKGVDSTLKIQPAKLEDSAVYLCASSSDYTYEQYFGPGTRLTVT.

The rearrangement uses TRBV4-1 and TRBJ1-4; 10 bases fit TRBD1. Germline V lookup: CDR1 MGHRA, CDR2 YSYEKL. V shed 4 bases and J 7 bases; nucleotides not matched to a gene: 6. This CDR3 comprises 15 residues. This chain's CDR3 is CASSPTGTGVEKLFF. The CDR3 coding sequence is TGCGCCAGCAGCCCCACCGGGACAGGGGTTGAAAAACTGTTTTTT.

Note on this clone: Mismatch with germline at one junction end may stem from a read error. The chain employs TRBV5-8 and TRBJ2-2; 10 bases agree with TRBD2. The V gene's germline CDR1 is SGHTS and CDR2 YDEGEE. This CDR3 comprises 16 residues. CDR3 bases: TGTGCCAGCAGCTCAAGGGGACTAGCGAAGACCGGGGAGCTGTTTTTT. The encoded protein is CASSSRGLAKTGELFF. The variable domain in full, completed from reference TRBV5-8 and TRBJ2-2, reads EAGVTQSPTHLIKTRGQQATLRCSPISGHTSVYWYQQALGLGLQFLLWYDEGEERNRGNFPPRFSGRQFPNYSSELNVNALELEDSALYLCASSSRGLAKTGELFFGEGSRLTVL.

Here the CDR3 DNA reads TGTGCCAGTAGTATAGAAGCAGCGACCACCTACAATGAGCAGTTCTTC. This translates into CASSIEAATTYNEQFF. This sequence joins TRBV19 and TRBJ2-1; D gene uncertain. The V end was cut by 0 bases, the J end by 2 bases, with 11 bases between. This CDR3 has 16 residues. The V gene's germline CDR1 is LNHDA and CDR2 SQIVND (reference sequence). The full variable domain, in which reference TRBV19 and TRBJ2-1 provide the parts outside the CDR3, is DGGITQSPKYLFRKEGQNVTLSCEQNLNHDAMYWYRQDPGQGLRLIYYSQIVNDFQKGDIAEGYSVSREKKESFPLTVTSAQKNPTAFYLCASSIEAATTYNEQFFGPGTRLTVL.

This rearrangement joins TRBV7-9 to TRBJ2-1, with 9 bases fitting TRBD1. The CDR3 is 18 amino acids. J gave up 5 bases and V 0 bases, and 11 bases lay outside the gene matches. Germline V CDR1 and CDR2: SEHNR, FQNEAQ (reference sequence). CDR3 amino acids: CASSLARDRVRGDNEQFF. The CDR3 DNA reads as TGTGCCAGCAGCTTAGCAAGGGACAGGGTAAGGGGGGACAATGAGCAGTTCTTC.

In this sample, this clone turned up once. The V call is TRBV6-1, the J call TRBJ2-3; D perhaps matches TRBD1 (6 bases). The CDR3 loop spans 13 amino acids. Trimming removed 7 bases at V and 3 bases at J, with 11 bases between. The germline CDR1 and CDR2 sequences are MNHNS and SASEGT. The DNA of the CDR3 is TGTGCCAGCAATGATAGGGGGACAGATACGCAGTATTTT. Amino acids: CASNDRGTDTQYF.

J is TRBJ1-1 and V is TRBV5-1; D is possibly TRBD1 (5 bases). Germline assignment: CDR1 SGHRS and CDR2 YFSETQ. CDR3 length: 14 amino acids. V was pared by 4 bases and J by 1 base, with 11 bases between. The CDR3 region has the DNA TGCGCCAGCAGCCTGGGGACGGAGAACACTGAAGCTTTCTTT. Translating it yields CASSLGTENTEAFF.

This chain uses TRBV6-1 with TRBJ2-7; D unclear. The CDR3 is made up of 13 amino acids. CDR1 and CDR2 (germline): MNHNS, SASEGT. V was pared by 2 bases and J by 2 bases, with 7 bases between. The DNA for the CDR3 is TGTGCCAGCAGTGAAAACGCCGCCTACGAGCAGTACTTC. Translated, it gives CASSENAAYEQYF.

The chain couples TRBV9 to TRBJ2-2, with unresolved D. In germline, CDR1 is SGDLS, CDR2 YYNGEE. V was clipped by 0 bases and J by 5 bases, with 8 bases between them. CDR3 length equals 14 residues. CDR3 coding DNA: TGTGCCAGCAGCGTAGAAGGGAAGACCGGGGAGCTGTTTTTT. Protein sequence: CASSVEGKTGELFF.

The chain recombines TRBV10-3 with TRBJ2-5, with a weak D call TRBD1 (5 bases). Germline V gene data show CDR1 as ENHRY and CDR2 as SYGVKD. CDR3 size: 14 residues. The V end was cut by 3 bases, the J end by 2 bases, with 10 bases between. The CDR3 here is CAISDAGLQETQYF. As DNA, the CDR3 is TGTGCCATCAGTGATGCAGGGCTACAAGAGACCCAGTACTTC.

The chain joins TRBV4-1 to TRBJ2-7; TRBD1 or TRBD2 may be the D gene (5 bases each). The germline V and J ends were trimmed by 1 base and 5 bases, with 15 bases remaining between them. The V gene's germline CDR1 is MGHRA and CDR2 YSYEKL. CDR3 length: 15 residues. This CDR3 reads CASSQGNWDGDEQYF. Here the CDR3 DNA reads TGCGCCAGCAGCCAAGGGAATTGGGACGGCGACGAGCAGTACTTC.

This clone turned up a few times. The chain uses TRBV5-6 and TRBJ1-2; TRBD1 agrees at 8 bases. V shed 4 bases, J shed 0 bases, and the junction held 2 bases outside the gene matches. This CDR3 is built from 14 residues. Germline V gene lookup returns CDR1 SGHDT and CDR2 YYEEEE. The chain's CDR3 is CASSPGGSNYGYTF. The DNA for the CDR3 is TGTGCCAGCAGCCCAGGGGGCTCTAACTATGGCTACACCTTC.

This chain connects TRBV7-2 to TRBJ1-1, with a weak D call TRBD1 (5 bases). This CDR3 is 14 amino acids long. V was cut by 3 bases and J by 4 bases, with 12 bases left in between. The germline V gene has CDR1 SGHTA and CDR2 FQGNSA. The chain's CDR3 is CASSLVDQGTEAFF. The CDR3 DNA follows: TGTGCCAGCAGCTTGGTAGATCAGGGCACTGAAGCTTTCTTT.

CDR3 residues: CASSDPGATDTQYF. The CDR3 DNA follows: TGTGCCAGCAGTGACCCGGGGGCCACAGATACGCAGTATTTT. The chain has TRBV2 and TRBJ2-3; TRBD1 or TRBD2 may be the D gene (6 bases each). Trimming took off 3 bases at V and 2 bases at J, with 9 bases between the two ends. Germline V lookup: CDR1 SNHLY, CDR2 FYNNEI. The CDR3 contains 14 residues.

The chain joins TRBV5-1 to TRBJ1-2; TRBD1 aligns across 7 bases. V lost 4 bases and J lost 8; bases outside the gene matches: 11. CDR3 length: 14 amino acids. Per the germline V gene, CDR1 is SGHRS and CDR2 is YFSETQ. CDR3 in amino acids: CASSKEGAIDGYTF. The CDR3 nucleotides read TGCGCCAGCAGCAAAGAGGGGGCTATCGACGGCTACACCTTC.

The V and J genes are TRBV7-8 and TRBJ2-6; possibly TRBD2 for D (7 bases). V lost 1 base, J lost 1 base, and 14 bases lay in between. CDR1 is SGHVS, CDR2 FQNEAQ, per germline. This CDR3 has 18 residues. CDR3 loop: CASSLVGRGRSGANVLTF. For the CDR3, the DNA is TGTGCCAGCAGCTTAGTCGGGCGGGGGCGGTCTGGGGCCAACGTCCTGACTTTC.

The rearrangement uses TRBV7-8 and TRBJ2-2, with D hard to call. This CDR3 has 14 amino acids. The V end was cut by 1 base, the J end by 7 bases, with 10 bases between. Looked up from germline, CDR1 is SGHVS and CDR2 is FQNEAQ. This CDR3 reads CASSLVRVGGELFF. CDR3 in DNA: TGTGCCAGCAGCTTAGTTCGGGTCGGCGGGGAGCTGTTTTTT.

V gene TRBV7-9 combines with J gene TRBJ1-3; 8 nucleotides agree with TRBD1. This CDR3 comprises 15 residues. Germline trimming cut 3 bases from V and 2 bases from J; bases unmatched to any gene: 3. Looked up from germline, CDR1 is SEHNR and CDR2 is FQNEAQ (reference sequence). In DNA, the CDR3 is TGTGCCAGCAGCTTGACAGGGGAGGCTGGAAACACCATATATTTT. As protein: CASSLTGEAGNTIYF.

Only a few counts were recorded for this clone. The chain couples TRBV4-3 to TRBJ2-1; 12 positions match TRBD2. The CDR3 length is 17 residues. From germline, CDR1 is LGHNA and CDR2 YSLEER. With V trimmed by 4 bases and J by 4 bases, 8 bases remained unmatched. The CDR3 is CASSRGTSGGKYNEQFF. The CDR3, as DNA: TGCGCCAGCAGCCGGGGCACTAGCGGGGGGAAATACAATGAGCAGTTCTTC.

V usage is TRBV21-1 and J usage is TRBJ1-3. TRBV21-1 counts as a pseudogene. The CDR3 consists of 19 residues. CDR3: CASSKGPRDLALDGNTIYF. CDR3 DNA: TGTGCCAGCAGCAAAGGCCCCAGGGACTTGGCCCTCGATGGAAACACCATATATTTT.

The chain is built from TRBV9 and TRBJ2-2; D is perhaps TRBD2 (6 bases). This CDR3 is built from 16 residues. V was clipped by 0 bases and J by 0 bases, with 9 bases between them. Germline V lookup: CDR1 SGDLS, CDR2 YYNGEE. Here the CDR3 DNA reads TGTGCCAGCAGCGTAGGGGTAGCGGCGAACACCGGGGAGCTGTTTTTT. Translated: CASSVGVAANTGELFF.

The V and J genes are TRBV5-1 and TRBJ1-3; D is perhaps TRBD1 (5 bases). V dropped 4 bases and J dropped 1 base, with 9 bases sitting between them. Germline-derived CDR1 and CDR2 are SGHRS and YFSETQ. The CDR3 runs 14 residues. The CDR3 spells CASSRDRSGNTIYF. The DNA for the CDR3 is TGCGCCAGCAGCAGAGACAGATCTGGAAACACCATATATTTT.

The rearrangement links TRBV15 to TRBJ1-5, with 9 nucleotides matching TRBD1. The germline V gene encodes CDR1 LNHNV and CDR2 YYDKDF (reference sequence). This CDR3 has 16 amino acids. The junction had 7 bases not matched to a gene; V was cut back by 3 bases and J by 4 bases. For the CDR3, the DNA is TGTGCCACCAGCAGCGCTACAGGGGGCGGGAATCAGCCCCAGCATTTT. It encodes CATSSATGGGNQPQHF.

This rearrangement joins TRBV27 to TRBJ1-5; the D gene is possibly TRBD1 (6 bases). Germline CDR1 is MNHEY and CDR2 is SMNVEV (reference sequence). Trimming cost V 8 bases and J 6 bases, with 11 bases left between them. CDR3 length: 12 residues. The CDR3 nucleotides are TGTGCCAGCGGTCAGGGGAGTCAGCCCCAGCATTTT. Protein product: CASGQGSQPQHF.

This chain joins TRBV9 and TRBJ2-3; 9 bases map to TRBD2. Germline lookup yields CDR1 SGDLS and CDR2 YYNGEE. The CDR3 covers 16 residues. V gave up 0 bases and J gave up 2 bases; unmatched junction bases: 4. The CDR3 DNA reads TGTGCCAGCAGCGTAGGGCGGGGGGGAAACACAGATACGCAGTATTTT. Protein: CASSVGRGGNTDTQYF. Based on the CDR3 plus reference TRBV9 and TRBJ2-3, the full variable domain is DSGVTQTPKHLITATGQRVTLRCSPRSGDLSVYWYQQSLDQGLQFLIQYYNGEERAKGNILERFSAQQFPDLHSELNLSSLELGDSALYFCASSVGRGGNTDTQYFGPGTRLTVL.

The chain uses TRBV6-4 and TRBJ2-1; tentative D call: TRBD2 (5 bases). Germline loops: CDR1 MRHNA, CDR2 SNTAGT. The ends were cut back, 5 bases at V and 0 bases at J, with 8 bases in the middle. The CDR3 consists of 14 residues. The CDR3 region is CASSRESSYNEQFF. CDR3 in DNA: TGTGCCAGCAGTAGGGAGAGCTCCTACAATGAGCAGTTCTTC.